This TCR beta chain appears in the sequencing data of a study of shared T cell receptors in the human thymus. Assay used: immunoSEQ multiplex PCR; TCRdb lists only in-frame clones, some missing. The sample lists 700,000 or so clones; approximately 85% were seen once. V dropped 4 bases and J dropped 6; count of bases not matched to a gene: 17. The CDR3 runs to 18 residues. CDR1 and CDR2 (germline): ENHRY, SYGVKD. These same data were also listed under a study on human thymus T cells. That work contributes: Infants served as donors; they were healthy and Finnish and were having corrective surgery for congenital heart defects. Corrective cardiac surgery supplied the resected thymus tissue. Highly overlapping thymic repertoires among unrelated individuals were reported in related research.

The sequenced material came from thymocytes. This chain connects TRBV10-3 to TRBJ2-2, with 7 bases fitting TRBD1. This TCR was recovered from a girl under three years old with a congenital heart defect. The CDR3 DNA follows: TGTGCCATCAGTGCACAAAACCGCGGACAAGGGGGCTCCGGGGAGCTGTTTTTT. Its translation is CAISAQNRGQGGSGELFF.